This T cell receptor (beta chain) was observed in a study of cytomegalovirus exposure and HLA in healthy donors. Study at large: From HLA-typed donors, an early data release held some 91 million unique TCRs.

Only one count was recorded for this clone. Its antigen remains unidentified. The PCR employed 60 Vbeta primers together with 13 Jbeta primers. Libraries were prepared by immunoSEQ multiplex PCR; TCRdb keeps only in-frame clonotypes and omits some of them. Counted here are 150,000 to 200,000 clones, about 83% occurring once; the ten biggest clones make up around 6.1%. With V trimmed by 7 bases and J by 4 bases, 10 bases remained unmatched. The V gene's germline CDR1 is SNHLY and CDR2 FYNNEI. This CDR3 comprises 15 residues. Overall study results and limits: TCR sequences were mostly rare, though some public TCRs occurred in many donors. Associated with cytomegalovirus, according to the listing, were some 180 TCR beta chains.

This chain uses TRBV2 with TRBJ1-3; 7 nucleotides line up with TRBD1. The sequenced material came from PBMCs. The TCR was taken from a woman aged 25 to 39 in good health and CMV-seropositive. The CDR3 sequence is CASKGQLTEGNTIYF. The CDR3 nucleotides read TGTGCCAGCAAGGGACAGCTGACAGAGGGAAACACCATATATTTT.